This T cell receptor beta chain was recovered during a study of blood T cell repertoires in COVID-19. Sequencing used immunoSEQ multiplex PCR; TCRdb keeps in-frame clones, though not all of them. The table has about 39,000 clones, around 79% seen once; the top ten hold around 25%. Germline assignment: CDR1 MNHEY and CDR2 SVGEGT. V shed 0 bases and J 0 bases; nucleotides not matched to a gene: 11. The CDR3 consists of 19 residues. Sample: peripheral blood. The TCR comes from a man aged 65 to 85 with acute or convalescent COVID-19. The chain recombines TRBV6-2 or TRBV6-3 with TRBJ1-5; 7 nucleotides match TRBD1. CDR3 nucleotide sequence: TGTGCCAGCAGTTACTCGAAGGGCAGGGGGTTCAATAGCAATCAGCCCCAGCATTTT. Protein sequence: CASSYSKGRGFNSNQPQHF.